This T cell receptor beta chain is from a study of T-cell memory formation after mild COVID-19. MiXCR, run by TCRdb on the 5' RACE reads, gives a single entry per CDR3 protein. The table records around 310,000 distinct CDR3 sequences, 20% to 25% of them present only once. Study-level points and caveats: The finding that pre-infection memory included some responding clones suggested that cross-reactive memory joined. Clones shrinking from day 15 to 85 showed even CD4/CD8 mixes; later expanders tilted CD4+. The authors did not confirm SARS-CoV-2 specificity of second-wave clones peaking day 37.

This clonotype showed up just a few times. Its antigen remains unknown. Per the germline V gene, CDR1 is MGHRA and CDR2 is YSYEKL. The length of the CDR3 is 17 residues. J was trimmed by 5 bases and V by 3 bases; bases with no gene match: 11. This clonotype was sampled from a man aged 18 to 29 who had mild COVID-19 (a few samples of this study predate the infection). Cell type and time point are not known. The chain uses TRBV4-1 and TRBJ2-2, with TRBD2 matching over 8 bases. Sequences were obtained from PBMCs or a T cell subset sorted from them (not recorded which). CDR3 in amino acids: CASSQGAGAPRTGELFF. The CDR3 DNA follows: TGCGCCAGCAGCCAGGGAGCGGGGGCTCCGAGGACCGGGGAGCTGTTTTTT.